Given below is one T cell receptor (beta chain) in context. Its specificity is unknown. With a J-beta primer mix and a sample-barcoded 5' primer, a second PCR ran about 7 to 12 cycles. Researchers report that a template-switch adaptor with 12 random nucleotides tagged each cDNA molecule. All samples yielded 3 million or more CDR3-containing paired-end reads. In TCRdb, the 5' RACE reads were re-called with MiXCR into one record per CDR3 protein. The table records 850,000 to 950,000 distinct CDR3 sequences, around 26% of them present only once. This entry is derived from a study of blood T cells in healthy people across ages. This CDR3 contains 10 residues. Germline V gene data show CDR1 as MRHNA and CDR2 as SNTAGT. V gave up 6 bases and J gave up 8 bases, with 7 bases separating them. General study findings and limits: It was held that the diversity estimates obtained from one million T cells were underestimates.

The material sequenced was blood. This chain uses TRBV6-4 with TRBJ1-1; maybe TRBD1 (5 bases). This TCR was sampled from a woman aged 80 or over in good health. The CDR3 bases are TGTGCCAGCAGAGACAGCGAAGCTTTCTTT. Translation gives CASRDSEAFF.